Below are 21 T cell receptor beta chains sequenced from a single sample in a study of blood T cell repertoires in COVID-19. Method: immunoSEQ multiplex PCR; TCRdb's copy keeps in-frame clones and lacks some. The table shows roughly 150,000 clones, with around three quarters occurring only once. Sequencing used peripheral blood. The receptors here all came from a man between 60 and 70 years old with acute or convalescent COVID-19.

J is TRBJ2-1 and V is TRBV4-1; 8 bases are a match to TRBD1. The V and J ends lost 4 bases and 6 bases, in that order; junction bases with no gene match: 14. CDR3 length equals 17 residues. In germline, CDR1 is MGHRA, CDR2 YSYEKL. The DNA of the CDR3 is TGCGCCAGCAGCCGAGACAGGTCGTACGGGACAGGCAATGAGCAGTTCTTC. Protein: CASSRDRSYGTGNEQFF.

The chain combines TRBV3-1 (or the pseudogene TRBV3-2) with TRBJ2-2; 10 bases are a match to TRBD2. Germline values: CDR1 LGHDT, CDR2 YNNKEL (reference sequence). V lost 1 base, J lost 5 bases, and 4 bases stayed unmatched. The CDR3 has 16 residues. The CDR3 here is CASSQASGSGTGELFF. In nucleotides, the CDR3 is TGTGCCAGCAGCCAAGCTAGCGGGAGCGGGACCGGGGAGCTGTTTTTT.

This clone has a handful of counts. V and J are TRBV27 and TRBJ2-1, with TRBD2 matching 8 bases. The CDR3 sequence is 16 residues long. The germline V gene has CDR1 MNHEY and CDR2 SMNVEV (reference sequence). The junction had 5 bases not matched to a gene; V was cut back by 2 bases and J by 2 bases. CDR3 residues: CASSLEAGEAYNEQFF. CDR3 DNA sequence: TGTGCCAGCAGTTTAGAAGCGGGAGAGGCCTACAATGAGCAGTTCTTC.

By sample share, this clone is medium-sized (0.01 to 0.1%). J is TRBJ1-2 and V is TRBV3-1 (or the pseudogene TRBV3-2); TRBD1 agrees at 11 bases. Germline values: CDR1 LGHDT, CDR2 YNNKEL (reference sequence). The CDR3 is made up of 14 amino acids. The V gene end was trimmed by 4 bases and the J gene end by 7 bases; junction bases not matched to a gene: 5. The CDR3 nucleotides read TGTGCCAGCAGCCCCGGACAGGGGGCTGGTGGCTACACCTTC. It translates to CASSPGQGAGGYTF.

The J gene is TRBJ1-5, the V gene TRBV2; TRBD1 matches 7 bases. Germline CDR1 reads SNHLY; CDR2 reads FYNNEI. The CDR3 length is 14 residues. V lost 8 bases to trimming and J lost 2 bases; unmatched junction nucleotides: 6. The CDR3 sequence: CASEQGFGNQPQHF. The DNA of the CDR3 is TGTGCCAGCGAACAGGGGTTCGGCAATCAGCCCCAGCATTTT. The variable domain in full, completed from reference TRBV2 and TRBJ1-5, reads EPEVTQTPSHQVTQMGQEVILRCVPISNHLYFYWYRQILGQKVEFLVSFYNNEISEKSEIFDDQFSVERPDGSNFTLKIRSTKLEDSAMYFCASEQGFGNQPQHFGDGTRLSIL.

This clone appeared once. The gene calls are TRBV30 and TRBJ1-3; perhaps TRBD1 as D (5 bases). CDR3 length: 14 amino acids. Per germline, CDR1 GTSNPN and CDR2 SVGIG (reference sequence). V was clipped by 4 bases and J by 3 bases, with 13 bases between them. DNA of the CDR3: TGTGCCTGGACCCTCGGGGGGAGTGGAAACACCATATATTTT. Protein sequence: CAWTLGGSGNTIYF. Full variable domain (remainder filled in from reference TRBV30 and TRBJ1-3): SQTIHQWPATLVQPVGSPLSLECTVEGTSNPNLYWYRQAAGRGLQLLFYSVGIGQISSEVPQNLSASRPQDRQFILSSKKLLLSDSGFYLCAWTLGGSGNTIYFGEGSWLTVV.

Only a few counts were recorded for this clone. The chain has TRBV4-1 and TRBJ1-1; D uncertain. The CDR3 extends over 15 amino acids. V lost 1 base and J lost 6, with 15 bases in between. Germline V gene lookup returns CDR1 MGHRA and CDR2 YSYEKL. Here the CDR3 reads CASSQVTVGSAEAFF. The CDR3 nucleotides are TGCGCCAGCAGCCAAGTAACAGTGGGTTCCGCTGAAGCTTTCTTT.

DNA of the CDR3: TGTGCCAGCATCAAAGCGTCTACCACCCTTCGGGGGTCAAATGAGCAGTTCTTC. It specifies CASIKASTTLRGSNEQFF. This rearrangement joins TRBV7-8 to TRBJ2-1; tentatively, D is TRBD2 (6 bases). Germline lookup yields CDR1 SGHVS and CDR2 FQNEAQ. This CDR3 has 18 residues. V lost 7 bases to trimming and J lost 7 bases, with 29 bases between them.

The sample holds one count of this clone. The V call is TRBV19, the J call TRBJ2-6; maybe TRBD2 (6 bases). The CDR3 totals 14 residues. The V gene lost 10 bases and the J gene lost 4 bases, with 14 bases spanning the gap. CDR1 is LNHDA, CDR2 SQIVND, per germline (reference sequence). CDR3 sequence reads: CATSPGVGANVLTF. In DNA, the CDR3 is TGTGCCACCTCTCCGGGGGTCGGGGCCAACGTCCTGACTTTC.

The chain has TRBV7-2 and TRBJ1-2; 8 bases map to TRBD1. Germline CDR1 and CDR2: SGHTA and FQGNSA. After removal of 5 bases from V and 7 bases from J, the junction contained 6 bases not matched to a gene. This CDR3 has 13 residues. CDR3 residues: CASSIPGGLGYTF. The CDR3 DNA sequence: TGTGCCAGCAGCATCCCAGGGGGCCTTGGCTACACCTTC.

The chain employs TRBV18 and TRBJ1-4, with 8 bases lining up with TRBD1. CDR3 length: 15 residues. V was clipped by 5 bases and J by 2 bases; unmatched bases: 4. Per the germline V gene, CDR1 is KGHSH and CDR2 is LQKENI. The DNA for the CDR3 is TGTGCCAGCTCATCAAACAGGGGGACTAATGAAAAACTGTTTTTT. Its translation: CASSSNRGTNEKLFF.

This clone was seen at least ten times. The chain recombines TRBV7-8 with TRBJ2-5, with 7 bases aligning to TRBD2. The CDR3 extends over 14 amino acids. Trimming took 5 bases from V and 0 from J; bases not matched to a gene: 3. CDR1 and CDR2 (germline): SGHVS, FQNEAQ. The CDR3 reads CASSPLADQETQYF. CDR3 coding DNA: TGTGCCAGCAGCCCCCTAGCGGACCAAGAGACCCAGTACTTC.

In this sample, this clone turned up once. V and J are TRBV15 and TRBJ2-5, with 12 bases lining up with TRBD2. CDR1 and CDR2 (germline): LNHNV, YYDKDF (reference sequence). The CDR3 runs to 16 residues. V dropped 1 base and J dropped 3; count of bases not matched to a gene: 3. The chain's CDR3 is CATSRARLAGEETQYF. The CDR3 bases are TGTGCCACCAGCAGAGCGCGACTAGCGGGAGAAGAGACCCAGTACTTC.

V usage is TRBV3-1 (or the pseudogene TRBV3-2) and J usage is TRBJ2-3, with TRBD2 matching over 10 bases. Looked up from germline, CDR1 is LGHDT and CDR2 is YNNKEL (reference sequence). The CDR3 is made up of 17 amino acids. After removal of 4 bases from V and 2 bases from J, the junction contained 9 bases not matched to a gene. DNA of the CDR3: TGTGCCAGCAGCCGACGACTAGCGGGCACTGCCACAGATACGCAGTATTTT. As protein: CASSRRLAGTATDTQYF.

J is TRBJ2-1 and V is TRBV3-1 (or the pseudogene TRBV3-2), with D maybe TRBD2 (5 bases). CDR3 length: 16 residues. V lost 0 bases and J 3 bases, leaving 12 bases between the germline ends. The germline CDR1 and CDR2 sequences are LGHDT and YNNKEL (reference sequence). The CDR3 DNA sequence: TGTGCCAGCAGCCAAGATGCCAGGACTGTCTACAATGAGCAGTTCTTC. Protein: CASSQDARTVYNEQFF.

This clone was counted between two and nine times. The chain links TRBV9 to TRBJ2-7; D perhaps matches TRBD2 (6 bases). Trimming pared 2 bases from V and 5 bases from J, leaving 14 bases between. CDR1 and CDR2 (germline): SGDLS, YYNGEE. The CDR3 totals 14 residues. CDR3 in amino acids: CASSVDLASNEQYF. The CDR3 nucleotides are TGTGCCAGCAGCGTGGATCTAGCGAGTAACGAGCAGTACTTC.

V usage is TRBV11-2 and J usage is TRBJ2-7; weak D call: TRBD1 (5 bases). The length of the CDR3 is 14 residues. The germline V gene encodes CDR1 SGHAT and CDR2 FQNNGV. V was trimmed by 3 bases and J by 5 bases, leaving 14 bases between them. For the CDR3, the DNA is TGTGCCAGCAGCTTCCGCAGGGCTATCCACGAGCAGTACTTC. Translation gives CASSFRRAIHEQYF. The whole variable domain, remainder taken from reference TRBV11-2 and TRBJ2-7, is EAGVAQSPRYKIIEKRQSVAFWCNPISGHATLYWYQQILGQGPKLLIQFQNNGVVDDSQLPKDRFSAERLKGVDSTLKIQPAKLEDSAVYLCASSFRRAIHEQYFGPGTRLTVT.

The rearrangement links TRBV7-9 to TRBJ1-2; D call uncertain. This CDR3 has 15 amino acids. Germline V CDR1 and CDR2: SEHNR, FQNEAQ (reference sequence). Trimming took off 5 bases at V and 2 bases at J, with 15 bases between the two ends. The CDR3 nucleotides read TGTGCCAGCAGCCCAGTTCGCCTCTGGAACTATGGCTACACCTTC. This gives the protein CASSPVRLWNYGYTF.

A note on this clone: Other nucleotide sequences from this sample produce the same CDR3. CDR3 in amino acids: CASSIRLAGPTDTQYF. CDR3 DNA sequence: TGCGCCAGCAGCATCCGACTAGCGGGACCCACAGATACGCAGTATTTT. This sequence joins TRBV5-1 and TRBJ2-3, with TRBD2 matching 11 bases. Trimming took 4 bases from V and 2 from J; bases not matched to a gene: 6. Germline values: CDR1 SGHRS, CDR2 YFSETQ. There are 16 residues in the CDR3.

The chain has TRBV19 and TRBJ2-7; TRBD2 might be the D (6 bases). This CDR3 is 14 amino acids long. Germline assignment: CDR1 LNHDA and CDR2 SQIVND (reference sequence). Trimming left V 1 base short and J 2 bases short, with 9 bases between. The CDR3 nucleotides read TGTGCCAGTAGTATAGGACTAGGACCCTACGAGCAGTACTTC. This encodes CASSIGLGPYEQYF.

This sequence joins TRBV14 and TRBJ2-1, with 10 nucleotides matching TRBD2. Germline lookup yields CDR1 SGHDN and CDR2 FVKESK. V lost 1 base to trimming and J lost 3 bases; unmatched junction nucleotides: 6. The CDR3 totals 17 residues. CDR3 nucleotides: TGTGCCAGCAGCCAAGGTAGCGGGAGGATGTACTACAATGAGCAGTTCTTC. Amino acid sequence: CASSQGSGRMYYNEQFF.